A selection of T cell receptor beta chains follows, all from one sample in a study of T cell changes during pregnancy in multiple sclerosis. The method was immunoSEQ multiplex PCR; TCRdb's version includes in-frame clones alone and lacks a portion of them. The sample carries approximately 80,000 clones, about 89% recorded once. This specimen consisted of PBMCs, obtained in the first trimester of pregnancy. The receptors come from a female donor in good health, serving as a control in a pregnancy study. Some clones in this sample may be carry-over from other donors' samples. The CDR3 runs from the conserved cysteine through the conserved F or W. The D gene is left open where the match is weak. Rows give clone size only sometimes, using once, few, many, or a class for an expanded clone.

J gene	clone size	D gene	V gene	CDR3 DNA	CDR3 protein
TRBJ2-7	.	.	TRBV7-2	TGTGCCAGCAGCTTCTTTGCGGGCTACGAGCAGTACTTC	CASSFFAGYEQYF
TRBJ2-5	.	TRBD2	TRBV6-1	TGTGCCAGCAGTGGCCTATCTAGCGGGCCCTGGGAGACCCAGTACTTC	CASSGLSSGPWETQYF
TRBJ2-1	.	.	TRBV15	TGTGCCACCAGCAGAGATCGAGATCTGGTGAATGAGCAGTTCTTC	CATSRDRDLVNEQFF
TRBJ2-7	.	.	TRBV4-1	TGCGCCAGCAGCCAAGAACACGGAGGGAGCTACGAGCAGTACTTC	CASSQEHGGSYEQYF
TRBJ2-7	once	.	TRBV6-5	TGTGCCAGCAGAGTCCCCGGGACCTACGAGCAGTACTTC	CASRVPGTYEQYF
TRBJ2-5	.	.	TRBV5-4	TGTGCCAGCAGCCCAGGACTTCAAGAGACCCAGTACTTC	CASSPGLQETQYF
TRBJ1-6	once	.	TRBV27	TGTGCCAGCAGTTCCGGGGGAAGCTCCTATAATTCACCCCTCCACTTT	CASSSGGSSYNSPLHF
TRBJ1-1	.	TRBD1	TRBV7-3	TGTGCCAGCAGCTCCACAGGGGCCCTAACGAACACTGAAGCTTTCTTT	CASSSTGALTNTEAFF
TRBJ1-3	.	TRBD1	TRBV15	TGTGCCACCCAGGGACAGGGGCCCTCTGGAAACACCATATATTTT	CATQGQGPSGNTIYF
TRBJ2-7	.	.	TRBV2	TGTGCCAGCAGTGAACGGGACAACTCCTACGAGCAGTACTTC	CASSERDNSYEQYF
TRBJ2-3	.	.	TRBV20-1	TGCACCGCCGCGTTGGATACGCAGTATTTT	CTAALDTQYF
TRBJ1-2	.	.	TRBV5-8	TGTGCCAGCAGCTTGGGGACAGACTATGGCTACACCTTC	CASSLGTDYGYTF
TRBJ2-7	.	.	TRBV6-6	TGTGCCAGCAGTTATGAGCGTGACGAGCAGTACTTC	CASSYERDEQYF
TRBJ2-7	.	.	TRBV23-1	TGCGCCAGCAGTTTACTCTCAGGGAACGAGCAGTACTTC	CASSLLSGNEQYF
TRBJ2-4	.	TRBD1	TRBV7-7	TGTGCTGCCCAAGCCTGGGGACAGGGAGTCAAAAACATTCAGTACTTC	CAAQAWGQGVKNIQYF
TRBJ1-1	.	.	TRBV5-4	TGTGCCAGCAGCTTGGAACAGAAGAACACTGAAGCTTTCTTT	CASSLEQKNTEAFF
TRBJ2-3	.	.	TRBV7-3	TGTGCCAGCAGCCCCGGCCGGGGGGCCAACACAGATACGCAGTATTTT	CASSPGRGANTDTQYF
TRBJ2-1	.	.	TRBV9	TGTGCCAGCAGCGTAGAGGCAGGGTATAATGAGCAGTTCTTC	CASSVEAGYNEQFF
TRBJ2-4	.	TRBD1	TRBV14	TGTGCCAGCAGCCCAGGACAGGGAGGCATTCAGTACTTC	CASSPGQGGIQYF
TRBJ2-6	.	.	TRBV6-7	TGTGCCAGCCGGGGGGCGGGGGCCAACGTCCTGACTTTC	CASRGAGANVLTF
TRBJ2-3	once	TRBD1	TRBV10-3	TGTGCCATCAGTCCGGCAGGGACAGGGGATACGCAGTATTTT	CAISPAGTGDTQYF
TRBJ2-7	medium-sized	.	TRBV15	TGTGCCACCAGCAGAGAGCTCGGGGGACACGAGCAGTACTTC	CATSRELGGHEQYF
TRBJ2-5	.	TRBD2	TRBV7-2	TGTGCCAGCAGCTTAGAGGGTGGCGGGAGCCTGGGGGAGACCCAGTACTTC	CASSLEGGGSLGETQYF
TRBJ2-2	.	.	TRBV7-2	TGTGCCAGCAGCGAAGATGGAGCTCCCGGGGAGCTGTTTTTT	CASSEDGAPGELFF
TRBJ2-5	.	.	TRBV2	TGTGCCAGCAGTGATGACAGCCAAGAGACCCAGTACTTC	CASSDDSQETQYF
TRBJ1-4	once	TRBD1	TRBV19	TGTGCCAGTAGTATTGGAGGGGGCAATGAAAAACTGTTTTTT	CASSIGGGNEKLFF
TRBJ2-1	many	.	TRBV4-2	TGTGCCAGCAGCCAAGAAGGGGGGGCCCCCTACAATGAGCAGTTCTTC	CASSQEGGAPYNEQFF
TRBJ2-2	.	.	TRBV4-3	TGCGCCAGCAGCCAAGTCCGGGACTGGGGAGGGGAGCTGTTTTTT	CASSQVRDWGGELFF
TRBJ1-1	.	.	TRBV5-6	TGTGCCAGCAGCTTGGGAGAGGGAATGAACACTGAAGCTTTCTTT	CASSLGEGMNTEAFF
TRBJ2-1	.	.	TRBV19	TGTGCCAGTAGCATGAGCTCCTACAATGAGCAGTTCTTC	CASSMSSYNEQFF
TRBJ2-2	.	.	TRBV2	TGTGCCAGCAGGGTAGAGGAACGGGAGCTGTTTTTT	CASRVEERELFF
TRBJ2-3	.	TRBD1	TRBV27	TGTGCCAGCAGTTGGACAGGTTCTTTAGATACGCAGTATTTT	CASSWTGSLDTQYF
TRBJ2-7	.	TRBD2	TRBV27	TGTGCCAGCAGGCGAGCGGGGGGATACGAGCAGTACTTC	CASRRAGGYEQYF
TRBJ1-2	.	.	TRBV29-1	TGCAGCGCTAAGGGGGACACCTCTAACTATGGCTACACCTTC	CSAKGDTSNYGYTF
TRBJ2-3	once	TRBD2	TRBV4-2	TGTGCCAGCAGCCAAGAGGGTAGCGGGGGGGGATCGTATTTT	CASSQEGSGGGSYF
TRBJ2-4	.	TRBD1	TRBV5-4	TGTGCCAGCAGCCGCCCGGACAGGGGAAAAAACATTCAGTACTTC	CASSRPDRGKNIQYF
TRBJ2-7	.	TRBD2	TRBV9	TGTGCCAGCAGCGCCGGGACTAGCGGCTCCTACGAGCAGTACTTC	CASSAGTSGSYEQYF
TRBJ2-7	.	.	TRBV28	TGTGCCAGCACCGGACAGTTGTACGAGCAGTACTTC	CASTGQLYEQYF
TRBJ2-1	.	.	TRBV4-3	TGCGCCAGCAGCCGAACAGGGGGGGGTGAGCAGTTCTTC	CASSRTGGGEQFF
TRBJ2-5	.	.	TRBV14	TGTGCCAGCAGCCAAAATGAGAGGGAGACCCAGTACTTC	CASSQNERETQYF
TRBJ2-1	.	TRBD2	TRBV7-2	TGTGCCAGCAGCTCGGGACTAGCGGCCTACAATGAGCAGTTCTTC	CASSSGLAAYNEQFF
TRBJ1-2	.	TRBD1	TRBV9	TGTGCCAGCAGCGATAGAGAGGGGGCGTATGGCTACACCTTC	CASSDREGAYGYTF
TRBJ2-3	.	TRBD2	TRBV7-7	TGTGCTAGCAGGATCACTAGCGGGAGGGATACGCAGTATTTT	CASRITSGRDTQYF
TRBJ2-4	.	TRBD2	TRBV28	TGTGCCAGCAGGCCGGACGGGACTAGCGATGGACTAGCCAAAAACATTCAGTACTTC	CASRPDGTSDGLAKNIQYF
TRBJ2-7	.	.	TRBV5-1	TGCGCCAGCAGTCTAGTCCACTCCTACGAGCAGTACTTC	CASSLVHSYEQYF
TRBJ1-1	.	.	TRBV25-1	TGTGCCAGCAGTTTGTTGGGCCAGGAAGCTTTCTTT	CASSLLGQEAFF
TRBJ2-7	.	.	TRBV5-6	TGTGCCAGCAGCTTGGCAGGGCTAGGCAGGTACGAGCAGTACTTC	CASSLAGLGRYEQYF
TRBJ1-1	.	.	TRBV14	TGTGCCAGCAGCCATACCTACAGGGCTGAAGCTTTCTTT	CASSHTYRAEAFF
TRBJ2-3	.	TRBD2	TRBV4-1	TGCGCCAGCGGCCCTCAAAAGACTAGCCTCACAGATACGCAGTATTTT	CASGPQKTSLTDTQYF
TRBJ1-6	.	.	TRBV19	TGTGCCAGTAAAGGGCAGGACAGCTCCTATAATTCACCCCTCCACTTT	CASKGQDSSYNSPLHF